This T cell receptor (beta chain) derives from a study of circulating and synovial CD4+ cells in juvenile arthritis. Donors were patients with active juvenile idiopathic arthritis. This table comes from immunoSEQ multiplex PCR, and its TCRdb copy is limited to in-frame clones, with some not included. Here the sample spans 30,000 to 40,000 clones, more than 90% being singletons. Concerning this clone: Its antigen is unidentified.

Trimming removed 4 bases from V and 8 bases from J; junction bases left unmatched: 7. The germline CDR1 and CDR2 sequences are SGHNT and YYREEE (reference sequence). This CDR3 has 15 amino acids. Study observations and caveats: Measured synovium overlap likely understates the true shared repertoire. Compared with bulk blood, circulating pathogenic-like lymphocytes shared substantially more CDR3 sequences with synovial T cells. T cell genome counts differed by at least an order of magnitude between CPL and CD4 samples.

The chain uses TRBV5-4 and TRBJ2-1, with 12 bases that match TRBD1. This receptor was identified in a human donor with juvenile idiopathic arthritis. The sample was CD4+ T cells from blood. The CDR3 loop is CASSRRDRGRDEQFF. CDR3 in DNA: TGTGCCAGCAGCCGTAGGGACAGGGGGCGGGATGAGCAGTTCTTC.